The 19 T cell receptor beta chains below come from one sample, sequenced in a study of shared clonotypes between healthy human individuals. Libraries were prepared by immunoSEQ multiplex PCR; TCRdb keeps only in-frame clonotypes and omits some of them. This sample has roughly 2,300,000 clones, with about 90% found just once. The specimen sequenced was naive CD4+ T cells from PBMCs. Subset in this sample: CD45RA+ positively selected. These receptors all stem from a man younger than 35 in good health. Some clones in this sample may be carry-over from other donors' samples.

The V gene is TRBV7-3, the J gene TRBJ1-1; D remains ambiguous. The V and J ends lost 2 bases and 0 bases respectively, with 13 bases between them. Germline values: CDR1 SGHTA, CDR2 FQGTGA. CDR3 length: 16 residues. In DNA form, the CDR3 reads TGTGCCAGCAGCTTAGGAGTAGGAGGGATGAACACTGAAGCTTTCTTT. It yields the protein CASSLGVGGMNTEAFF.

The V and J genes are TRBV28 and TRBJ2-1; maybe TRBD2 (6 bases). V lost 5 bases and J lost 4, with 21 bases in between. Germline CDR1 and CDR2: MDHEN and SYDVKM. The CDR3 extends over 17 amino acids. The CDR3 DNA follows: TGTGCCAGCAGTCTAATGGCGGGGTACTACGAGTACAATGAGCAGTTCTTC. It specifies CASSLMAGYYEYNEQFF.

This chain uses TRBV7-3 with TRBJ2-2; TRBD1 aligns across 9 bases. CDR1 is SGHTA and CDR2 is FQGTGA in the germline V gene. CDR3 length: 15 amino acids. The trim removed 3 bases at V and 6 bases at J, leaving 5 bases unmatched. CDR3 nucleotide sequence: TGTGCCAGCAGCTTGGGACAGGGAGTCCCCGGGGAGCTGTTTTTT. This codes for CASSLGQGVPGELFF. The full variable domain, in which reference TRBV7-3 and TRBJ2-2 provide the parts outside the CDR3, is GAGVSQTPSNKVTEKGKYVELRCDPISGHTALYWYRQSLGQGPEFLIYFQGTGAADDSGLPNDRFFAVRPEGSVSTLKIQRTERGDSAVYLCASSLGQGVPGELFFGEGSRLTVL.

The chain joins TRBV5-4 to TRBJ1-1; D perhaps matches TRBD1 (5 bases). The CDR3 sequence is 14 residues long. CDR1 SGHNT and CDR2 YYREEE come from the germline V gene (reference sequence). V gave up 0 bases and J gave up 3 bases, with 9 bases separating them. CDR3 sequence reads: CASSLGRDYTEAFF. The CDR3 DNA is TGTGCCAGCAGCTTGGGCAGGGACTACACTGAAGCTTTCTTT.

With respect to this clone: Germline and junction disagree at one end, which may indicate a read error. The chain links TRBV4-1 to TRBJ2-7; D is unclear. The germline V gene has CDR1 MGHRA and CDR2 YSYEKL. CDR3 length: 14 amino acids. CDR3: CASSQDLVGSFLNF. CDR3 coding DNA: TGCGCCAGCAGCCAAGATCTTGTGGGCAGTTTTTTAAACTTC.

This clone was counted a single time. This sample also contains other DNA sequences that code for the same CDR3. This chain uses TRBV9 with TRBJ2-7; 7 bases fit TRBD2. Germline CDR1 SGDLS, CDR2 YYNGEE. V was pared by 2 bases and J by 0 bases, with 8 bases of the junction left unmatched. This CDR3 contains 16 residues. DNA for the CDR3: TGTGCCAGCAGCGTGGGCGGGAGCCCTAGCTCCTACGAGCAGTACTTC. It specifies CASSVGGSPSSYEQYF.

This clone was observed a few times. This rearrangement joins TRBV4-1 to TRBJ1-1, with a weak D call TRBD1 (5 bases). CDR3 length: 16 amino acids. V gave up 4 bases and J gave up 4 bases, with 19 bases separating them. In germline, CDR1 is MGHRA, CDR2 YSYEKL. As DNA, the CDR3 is TGCGCCAGCAGCCGTAAGATATTGGGGGGTAGCACTGAAGCTTTCTTT. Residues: CASSRKILGGSTEAFF.

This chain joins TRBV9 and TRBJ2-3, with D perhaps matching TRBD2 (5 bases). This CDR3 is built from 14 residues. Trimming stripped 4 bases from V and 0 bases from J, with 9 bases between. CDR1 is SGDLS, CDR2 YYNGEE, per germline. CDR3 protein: CASSRASSTDTQYF. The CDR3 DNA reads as TGTGCCAGCAGCAGGGCTAGCAGCACAGATACGCAGTATTTT.

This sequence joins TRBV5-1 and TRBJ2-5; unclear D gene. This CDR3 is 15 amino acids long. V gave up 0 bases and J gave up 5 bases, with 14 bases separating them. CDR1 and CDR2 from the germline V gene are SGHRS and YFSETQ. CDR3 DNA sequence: TGCGCCAGCAGCTTGGGGGGATCAAAGACGGAGACCCAGTACTTC. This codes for CASSLGGSKTETQYF.

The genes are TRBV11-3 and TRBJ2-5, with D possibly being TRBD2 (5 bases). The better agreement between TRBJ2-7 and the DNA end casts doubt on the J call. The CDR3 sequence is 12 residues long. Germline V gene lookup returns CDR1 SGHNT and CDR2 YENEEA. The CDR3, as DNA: TGTGCCAGCAGCTTAAAAGGAGGCGAGCAGTACTTC. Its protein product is CASSLKGGEQYF.

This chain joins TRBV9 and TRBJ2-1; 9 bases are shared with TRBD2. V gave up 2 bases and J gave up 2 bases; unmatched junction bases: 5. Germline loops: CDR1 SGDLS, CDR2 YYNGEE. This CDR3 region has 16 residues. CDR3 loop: CASSVVSSGAYNEQFF. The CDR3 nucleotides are TGTGCCAGCAGCGTGGTTTCTAGCGGGGCCTACAATGAGCAGTTCTTC.

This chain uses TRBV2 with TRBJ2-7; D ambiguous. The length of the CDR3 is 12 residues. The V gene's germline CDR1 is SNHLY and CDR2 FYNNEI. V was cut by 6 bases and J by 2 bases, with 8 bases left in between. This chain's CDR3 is CASRIDTYEQYF. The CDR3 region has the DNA TGTGCCAGCAGGATAGATACCTACGAGCAGTACTTC.

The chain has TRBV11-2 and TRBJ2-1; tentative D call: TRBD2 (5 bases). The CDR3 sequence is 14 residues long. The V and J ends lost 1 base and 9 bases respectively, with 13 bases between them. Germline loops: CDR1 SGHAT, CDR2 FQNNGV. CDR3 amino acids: CASSLVATQSEQFF. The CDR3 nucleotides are TGTGCCAGCAGCTTAGTAGCGACTCAGAGTGAGCAGTTCTTC.

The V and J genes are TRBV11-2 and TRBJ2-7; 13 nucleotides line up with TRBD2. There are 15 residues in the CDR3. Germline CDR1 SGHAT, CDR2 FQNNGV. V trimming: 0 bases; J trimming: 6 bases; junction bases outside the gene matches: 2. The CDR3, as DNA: TGTGCCAGCAGCTTAGAACTAGCGGGAGGGCGCGAGCAGTACTTC. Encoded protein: CASSLELAGGREQYF. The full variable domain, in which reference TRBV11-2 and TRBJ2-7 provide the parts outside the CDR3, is EAGVAQSPRYKIIEKRQSVAFWCNPISGHATLYWYQQILGQGPKLLIQFQNNGVVDDSQLPKDRFSAERLKGVDSTLKIQPAKLEDSAVYLCASSLELAGGREQYFGPGTRLTVT.

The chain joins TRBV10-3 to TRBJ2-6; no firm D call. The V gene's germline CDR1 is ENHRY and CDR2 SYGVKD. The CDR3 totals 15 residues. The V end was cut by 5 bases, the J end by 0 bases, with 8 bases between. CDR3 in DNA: TGTGCCATCAGTTCAGACCGCTCTGGGGCCAACGTCCTGACTTTC. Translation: CAISSDRSGANVLTF.

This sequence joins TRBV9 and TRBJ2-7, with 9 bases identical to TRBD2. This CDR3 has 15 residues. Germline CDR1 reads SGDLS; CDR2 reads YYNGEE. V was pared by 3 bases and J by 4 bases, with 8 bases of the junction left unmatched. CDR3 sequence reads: CASSGTGTSSYEQYF. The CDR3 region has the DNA TGTGCCAGCAGCGGCACCGGGACTAGCTCTTACGAGCAGTACTTC.

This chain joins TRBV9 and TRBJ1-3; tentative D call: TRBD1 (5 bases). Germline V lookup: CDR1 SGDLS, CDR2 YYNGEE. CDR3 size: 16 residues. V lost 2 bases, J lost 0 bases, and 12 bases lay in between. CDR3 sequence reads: CASSVDPGLSGNTIYF. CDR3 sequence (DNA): TGTGCCAGCAGCGTCGACCCAGGGCTCTCTGGAAACACCATATATTTT.

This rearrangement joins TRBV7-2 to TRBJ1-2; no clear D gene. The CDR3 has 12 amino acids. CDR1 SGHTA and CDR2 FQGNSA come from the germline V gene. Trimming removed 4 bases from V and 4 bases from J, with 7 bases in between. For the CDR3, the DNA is TGTGCCAGCAGCTACGCAGCCTATGGCTACACCTTC. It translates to CASSYAAYGYTF. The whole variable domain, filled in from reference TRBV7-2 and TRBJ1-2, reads GAGVSQSPSNKVTEKGKDVELRCDPISGHTALYWYRQSLGQGLEFLIYFQGNSAPDKSGLPSDRFSAERTGGSVSTLTIQRTQQEDSAVYLCASSYAAYGYTFGSGTRLTVV.

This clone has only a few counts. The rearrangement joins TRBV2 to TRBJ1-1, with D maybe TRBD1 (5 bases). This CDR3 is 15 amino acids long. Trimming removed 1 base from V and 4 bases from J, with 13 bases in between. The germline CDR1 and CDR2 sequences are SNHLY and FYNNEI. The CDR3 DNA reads TGTGCCAGCAGTGAAGATGTGCGGAGGGGCACTGAAGCTTTCTTT. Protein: CASSEDVRRGTEAFF.